Listed below are T cell receptor beta chains from one sample, sequenced in a study of OX40 agonist ivuxolimab in advanced cancers. Clones were sequenced by immunoSEQ multiplex PCR, and TCRdb holds only the in-frame ones, with some missing. The profile shows roughly 64,000 clones, roughly nine tenths of them singletons. The specimen was CD4+ or CD8+ T cells sorted from blood, collected in a trial of the OX40 agonist ivuxolimab. Receptors originate from an adult with an advanced solid tumor such as melanoma, head and neck, liver or kidney cancer. Both conserved end residues are part of each CDR3. D genes are given only for firm matches. Clone size is shown for a subset of rows, as once, few, many or a class of expanded clone.

D gene	V gene	clone size	J gene	CDR3 DNA	CDR3 protein
.	TRBV28	.	TRBJ2-5	TGTGCCAGCAGTTTGCAGGGGTACCAAGAGACCCAGTACTTC	CASSLQGYQETQYF
.	TRBV6-5	.	TRBJ1-5	TGTGCCAGCAGTATGGGGCAGCCCCAGCATTTT	CASSMGQPQHF
.	TRBV5-1	.	TRBJ2-5	TGCGCCAGCAGCTCCCAATCTTTTCAAGAGACCCAGTACTTC	CASSSQSFQETQYF
TRBD2	TRBV5-4	.	TRBJ2-1	TGTGCCAGCAGCTTATCTAGCGGGAGTACGAATGAGCAGTTCTTC	CASSLSSGSTNEQFF
.	TRBV5-4	.	TRBJ2-1	TGCGCCAGCAGCTTCAGTCTCTCCTACAATGAGCAGTTCTTC	CASSFSLSYNEQFF
TRBD1	TRBV18	.	TRBJ1-3	TGTGCCAGCTCACCAGGGACAGGGTCCTCTGGAAACACCATATATTTT	CASSPGTGSSGNTIYF
.	TRBV18	.	TRBJ2-3	TGTGCCAGCTCACCACCGAGGAGTATGGGCACAGATACGCAGTATTTT	CASSPPRSMGTDTQYF
.	TRBV7-2	.	TRBJ2-1	TGTGCCAGCAGCTCGGCCGGGACCCGCTATGAGCAGTTCTTC	CASSSAGTRYEQFF
TRBD1	TRBV28	.	TRBJ1-5	TGTGCCAGCAGTCAGGGGGCACGGCCCCAGCATTTT	CASSQGARPQHF
.	TRBV18	once	TRBJ2-7	TGTGCCAGCTCACCCCCGGGACACCTACCCTACGAGCAGTACTTC	CASSPPGHLPYEQYF
TRBD1	TRBV28	once	TRBJ1-1	TGTGCCAGCAGTTTATTTGCGGGACAGAATGAAGCTTTCTTT	CASSLFAGQNEAFF
TRBD1	TRBV28	.	TRBJ2-6	TGTGCCAGCAGTTTGGTAGGGGGCGGTGGGGCCAACGTCCTGACTTTC	CASSLVGGGGANVLTF
.	TRBV30	.	TRBJ1-5	TGTGCCTGGAGGGTGAGTCTTAAATCCGAGCCCCAGCATTTT	CAWRVSLKSEPQHF
TRBD1	TRBV6-5	.	TRBJ1-4	TGTGCCAGCAGTTACTCGTCCGGGACAGGGGAAGAAAAACTGTTTTTT	CASSYSSGTGEEKLFF
TRBD2	TRBV28	.	TRBJ2-7	TGTGCCAGCAGCCCCGCGGGAGGGGGATACGAGCAGTACTTC	CASSPAGGGYEQYF
.	TRBV7-8	once	TRBJ2-5	TGTGCCAGCAGCTTATGGAGGGCTTCCCAAGAGACCCAGTACTTC	CASSLWRASQETQYF
.	TRBV2	.	TRBJ2-3	TGTGCCAGCAGTGGAGCTGTGAGTGGAGATACGCAGTATTTT	CASSGAVSGDTQYF
.	TRBV5-1	.	TRBJ2-2	TGCGCCAGCAGCTTGGGGGGCACCGGGGAGCTGTTTTTT	CASSLGGTGELFF
TRBD1	TRBV14	.	TRBJ1-1	TGTGCCAGCAGCCGGACAGGGCTGAACACTGAAGCTTTCTTT	CASSRTGLNTEAFF
TRBD1	TRBV29-1	once	TRBJ2-5	TGCAGCGTCACCGGGACAGGGGTCGAGACCCAGTACTTC	CSVTGTGVETQYF
.	TRBV6-5	.	TRBJ2-1	TGTGCCAGCAGACAGATTCCCACCTCCTACAATGAGCAGTTCTTC	CASRQIPTSYNEQFF
TRBD1	TRBV7-9	.	TRBJ1-3	TGTGCCAGCAGCCCCCAGGGGGCTGGAAACACCATATATTTT	CASSPQGAGNTIYF